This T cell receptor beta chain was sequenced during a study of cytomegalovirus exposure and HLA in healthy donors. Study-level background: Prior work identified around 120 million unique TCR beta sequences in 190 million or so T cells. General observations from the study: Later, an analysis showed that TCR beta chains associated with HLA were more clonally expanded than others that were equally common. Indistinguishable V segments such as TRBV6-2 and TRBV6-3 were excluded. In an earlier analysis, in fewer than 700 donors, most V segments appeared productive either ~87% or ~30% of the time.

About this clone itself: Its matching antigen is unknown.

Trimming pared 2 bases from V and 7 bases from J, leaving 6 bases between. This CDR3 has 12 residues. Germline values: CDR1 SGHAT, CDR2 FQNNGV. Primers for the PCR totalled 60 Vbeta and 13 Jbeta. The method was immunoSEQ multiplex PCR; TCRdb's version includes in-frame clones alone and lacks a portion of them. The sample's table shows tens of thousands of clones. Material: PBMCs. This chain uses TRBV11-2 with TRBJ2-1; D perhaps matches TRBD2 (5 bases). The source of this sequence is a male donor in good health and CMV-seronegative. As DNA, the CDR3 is TGTGCCAGCAGCTTATCGGGGAATGAGCAGTTCTTC. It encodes CASSLSGNEQFF.